One sample yielded the 32 T cell receptor beta chains listed below, sequenced in a study of cytomegalovirus exposure and HLA in healthy donors. With 60 Vbeta and 13 Jbeta primers, the PCR was carried out. TCRdb's copy holds only in-frame clones and misses some; the assay was immunoSEQ multiplex PCR. The profile covers over 150,000 clones, with roughly four fifths appearing a single time and approximately 1.4% taken by the ten largest. Sequencing input: PBMCs. All receptors derive from a man younger than 35 in good health and CMV-seronegative.

The rearrangement uses TRBV7-9 and TRBJ2-1; D may be TRBD1 (6 bases). Germline V gene data show CDR1 as SEHNR and CDR2 as FQNEAQ (reference sequence). This CDR3 has 17 residues. V was shortened by 5 bases and J by 0 bases, with 17 bases between the two germline ends. This CDR3 reads CASSKLGALGSYNEQFF. The CDR3 DNA follows: TGTGCCAGCAGCAAGCTGGGGGCCTTGGGCTCCTACAATGAGCAGTTCTTC.

The rearrangement links TRBV27 to TRBJ2-3; tentatively, D is TRBD2 (6 bases). CDR1 MNHEY and CDR2 SMNVEV come from the germline V gene (reference sequence). This CDR3 region has 12 residues. V was pared by 3 bases and J by 6 bases, with 7 bases between. Here the CDR3 reads CASSLEGDTQYF. The CDR3 DNA sequence: TGTGCCAGCAGTTTGGAGGGGGATACGCAGTATTTT.

In this sample, this clone turned up a few times. This chain joins TRBV13 and TRBJ2-1; 7 positions agree with TRBD2. The CDR3 loop spans 15 amino acids. Germline CDR1 is PRHDT and CDR2 is FYEKMQ (reference sequence). V trimming: 4 bases; J trimming: 5 bases; junction bases outside the gene matches: 8. The CDR3 bases are TGTGCCAGCAGCTCGTGGAGCGGGGAGCACAATGAGCAGTTCTTC. Its translation: CASSSWSGEHNEQFF.

J is TRBJ1-5 and V is TRBV19, with D possibly being TRBD1 (5 bases). V lost 6 bases to trimming and J lost 1 base, with 13 bases between them. CDR3 size: 15 residues. Germline values: CDR1 LNHDA, CDR2 SQIVND (reference sequence). The CDR3 DNA follows: TGTGCCAGTAGGGCGTTGGGGGGAAGCAATCAGCCCCAGCATTTT. Residues: CASRALGGSNQPQHF.

The J gene is TRBJ2-3, the V gene TRBV7-2; 14 nucleotides match TRBD2. Germline CDR1 and CDR2: SGHTA and FQGNSA. The CDR3 has 17 residues. The ends lost 6 bases at V and 2 bases at J; junction bases unmatched: 7. CDR3 nucleotides: TGTGCCAGCAGTCCCGGGACTAGCGGGAGTCACACAGATACGCAGTATTTT. Its protein is CASSPGTSGSHTDTQYF.

The J gene is TRBJ2-5, the V gene TRBV5-1, with TRBD2 matching 8 bases. Looked up from germline, CDR1 is SGHRS and CDR2 is YFSETQ. After removal of 4 bases from V and 5 bases from J, the junction contained 4 bases not matched to a gene. The length of the CDR3 is 13 residues. The CDR3 loop reads CASSVPGGETQYF. CDR3 DNA: TGCGCCAGCAGCGTCCCGGGGGGGGAGACCCAGTACTTC.

This clone was counted only a few times. The genes are TRBV28 and TRBJ2-7; D is ambiguous. The germline V gene encodes CDR1 MDHEN and CDR2 SYDVKM. V gave up 6 bases and J gave up 0 bases, with 15 bases separating them. The CDR3 consists of 15 residues. This CDR3 is CASSPEAPSSYEQYF. Written as DNA, the CDR3 is TGTGCCAGCAGCCCCGAGGCTCCGAGCTCCTACGAGCAGTACTTC.

This clone was observed a handful of times. The chain carries TRBV15 and TRBJ2-1; TRBD2 matches 11 bases. The germline V gene has CDR1 LNHNV and CDR2 YYDKDF (reference sequence). This CDR3 spans 16 amino acids. The V and J ends lost 1 base and 7 bases, in that order; junction bases with no gene match: 6. CDR3: CATSRGSGRAGNEQFF. CDR3 sequence (DNA): TGTGCCACCAGCAGAGGTAGCGGGAGGGCCGGGAATGAGCAGTTCTTC.

J is TRBJ2-2 and V is TRBV19, with 9 bases that match TRBD2. CDR3 length equals 16 residues. Germline V gene lookup returns CDR1 LNHDA and CDR2 SQIVND (reference sequence). V was clipped by 2 bases and J by 4 bases; unmatched bases: 5. CDR3 protein: CASSIRGLAFTGELFF. The DNA of the CDR3 is TGTGCCAGTAGTATACGGGGACTAGCATTCACCGGGGAGCTGTTTTTT.

The gene calls are TRBV11-3 and TRBJ2-5, with TRBD2 matching 9 bases. Looked up from germline, CDR1 is SGHNT and CDR2 is YENEEA. The CDR3 consists of 20 residues. V dropped 8 bases and J dropped 0; count of bases not matched to a gene: 22. The CDR3 loop is CASWGGRARSTQQDQETQYF. The CDR3, as DNA: TGTGCCAGCTGGGGCGGGAGGGCCCGGTCCACACAGCAAGACCAAGAGACCCAGTACTTC.

V gene TRBV18 combines with J gene TRBJ2-7, with 9 positions matching TRBD2. V lost 0 bases to trimming and J lost 4 bases; unmatched junction nucleotides: 7. The CDR3 runs to 16 residues. The germline V gene has CDR1 KGHSH and CDR2 LQKENI. CDR3 sequence reads: CASSPPGLAGTYEQYF. CDR3 bases: TGTGCCAGCTCACCACCAGGTCTAGCGGGAACTTACGAGCAGTACTTC. Variable domain in full (rest from reference TRBV18 and TRBJ2-7): NAGVMQNPRHLVRRRGQEARLRCSPMKGHSHVYWYRQLPEEGLKFMVYLQKENIIDESGMPKERFSAEFPKEGPSILRIQQVVRGDSAAYFCASSPPGLAGTYEQYFGPGTRLTVT.

The chain joins TRBV10-3 to TRBJ1-4; D not resolved. Germline-derived CDR1 and CDR2 are ENHRY and SYGVKD. V lost 3 bases to trimming and J lost 6 bases, with 14 bases between them. This CDR3 comprises 15 residues. Here the CDR3 reads CAISDKVGEDEKLFF. The CDR3 region has the DNA TGTGCCATCAGTGACAAGGTTGGTGAGGATGAAAAACTGTTTTTT.

The chain carries TRBV7-2 and TRBJ1-5; 7 positions match TRBD1. V was clipped by 5 bases and J by 7 bases; unmatched bases: 5. From germline, CDR1 is SGHTA and CDR2 FQGNSA. This CDR3 is built from 13 residues. CDR3 bases: TGTGCCAGCAGCACCGACAGGGAACAGCCCCAGCATTTT. This codes for CASSTDREQPQHF.

This clone has more than one count but fewer than ten. The genes are TRBV5-5 and TRBJ2-7, with TRBD1 matching over 10 bases. The V and J ends lost 2 bases and 5 bases, in that order; junction bases with no gene match: 10. The length of the CDR3 is 16 residues. Per the germline V gene, CDR1 is SGHKS and CDR2 is YYEKEE (reference sequence). The CDR3 is CASSFRVTGGLDEQYF. CDR3 sequence (DNA): TGTGCCAGCAGCTTTAGAGTGACAGGGGGCCTGGACGAGCAGTACTTC. The variable domain in full, with the rest retrieved from reference TRBV5-5 and TRBJ2-7, is DAGVTQSPTHLIKTRGQQVTLRCSPISGHKSVSWYQQVLGQGPQFIFQYYEKEERGRGNFPDRFSARQFPNYSSELNVNALLLGDSALYLCASSFRVTGGLDEQYFGPGTRLTVT.

The chain employs TRBV9 and TRBJ1-2; 7 bases fit TRBD1. This CDR3 region has 15 residues. Germline V gene lookup returns CDR1 SGDLS and CDR2 YYNGEE. Unmatched junction bases numbered 5, after V lost 3 bases and J lost 0 bases. CDR3 DNA: TGTGCCAGCAGCGCTGGAGACAGGGCTAACTATGGCTACACCTTC. It specifies CASSAGDRANYGYTF.

The rearrangement joins TRBV28 to TRBJ2-1; the D is unclear. CDR1 is MDHEN, CDR2 SYDVKM, per germline. This CDR3 spans 14 amino acids. V lost 3 bases and J 8 bases, leaving 14 bases between the germline ends. In nucleotides, the CDR3 is TGTGCCAGCAGTTTTCGCCCCCTCGAGGATGAGCAGTTCTTC. Protein sequence: CASSFRPLEDEQFF.

The V call is TRBV10-3, the J call TRBJ2-1; D gene uncertain. CDR1 is ENHRY, CDR2 SYGVKD, per germline. Between the trimmed V and J ends, which lost 3 bases and 2 bases, there was a span of 11 bases. This CDR3 is built from 15 residues. The CDR3 is CAISEGGSPYNEQFF. CDR3 sequence (DNA): TGTGCCATCAGTGAAGGCGGAAGTCCCTACAATGAGCAGTTCTTC.

V and J are TRBV7-9 and TRBJ2-7, with TRBD2 matching over 8 bases. The V gene end was trimmed by 5 bases and the J gene end by 6 bases; junction bases not matched to a gene: 9. This CDR3 has 14 amino acids. CDR1 is SEHNR and CDR2 is FQNEAQ in the germline V gene (reference sequence). CDR3 DNA sequence: TGTGCCAGCAGCCCGGGAGGGCTAGGGCCCGAGCAGTACTTC. As protein: CASSPGGLGPEQYF.

The chain employs TRBV20-1 and TRBJ1-1; no reliable D call. Trimming removed 2 bases from V and 4 bases from J, with 5 bases in between. The CDR3 is 11 amino acids. CDR1 and CDR2 from the germline V gene are DFQATT and SNEGSKA (reference sequence). The CDR3 sequence: CSARKLTEAFF. The CDR3 bases are TGCAGTGCTAGAAAGCTCACTGAAGCTTTCTTT.

The chain links TRBV9 to TRBJ2-1; the match to TRBD2 covers 8 bases. In germline, CDR1 is SGDLS, CDR2 YYNGEE. The V gene end was trimmed by 0 bases and the J gene end by 0 bases; junction bases not matched to a gene: 8. This CDR3 spans 18 amino acids. This CDR3 is CASSVAPKRGSSYNEQFF. The DNA of the CDR3 is TGTGCCAGCAGCGTAGCCCCAAAGCGGGGGAGCTCCTACAATGAGCAGTTCTTC. The variable domain in full, completed from reference TRBV9 and TRBJ2-1, reads DSGVTQTPKHLITATGQRVTLRCSPRSGDLSVYWYQQSLDQGLQFLIQYYNGEERAKGNILERFSAQQFPDLHSELNLSSLELGDSALYFCASSVAPKRGSSYNEQFFGPGTRLTVL.

The V and J genes are TRBV19 and TRBJ1-1; D is unresolved. CDR1 and CDR2 from the germline V gene are LNHDA and SQIVND (reference sequence). The CDR3 sequence is 13 residues long. The V end lost 6 bases, the J end lost 3 bases, and 11 bases lay between the germline ends. The CDR3 loop reads CASRLFGDTEAFF. In nucleotides, the CDR3 is TGTGCCAGTAGGTTATTTGGAGACACTGAAGCTTTCTTT.

This clone appeared a few times. The chain combines TRBV28 with TRBJ1-2, with D possibly TRBD1 on 5 matching bases. The length of the CDR3 is 12 residues. The germline V gene has CDR1 MDHEN and CDR2 SYDVKM. V lost 1 base to trimming and J lost 8 bases, with 8 bases between them. DNA for the CDR3: TGTGCCAGCAGTTTATTGGGGCGAGGCTACACCTTC. Translation gives CASSLLGRGYTF.

This clone was picked up a small number of times. The gene calls are TRBV6-5 and TRBJ1-3, with a weak D call TRBD1 (5 bases). CDR3 length equals 15 residues. Germline V CDR1 and CDR2: MNHEY, SVGAGI. Deletions cut 8 bases from V and 0 bases from J, with 14 bases between. The CDR3 region has the DNA TGTGCCAGCCGACGACAGACCACCTCTGGAAACACCATATATTTT. It yields the protein CASRRQTTSGNTIYF.

The chain joins TRBV4-3 to TRBJ1-4; 7 bases map to TRBD1. There are 16 residues in the CDR3. V was clipped by 1 base and J by 4 bases; unmatched bases: 6. Germline loops: CDR1 LGHNA, CDR2 YSLEER. As DNA, the CDR3 is TGCGCCAGCAGCCAAGCTCAGGGGACAGTTAATGAAAAACTGTTTTTT. Residues: CASSQAQGTVNEKLFF.

This clone was seen a few times. The chain carries TRBV6-5 and TRBJ2-3; no clear D. Germline assignment: CDR1 MNHEY and CDR2 SVGAGI. V gave up 11 bases and J gave up 0 bases, with 12 bases separating them. The CDR3 is 13 amino acids. Written as DNA, the CDR3 is TGTGCCGCAACCCACTCTAGCACAGATACGCAGTATTTT. This translates into CAATHSSTDTQYF.

The chain has TRBV7-2 and TRBJ1-5, with D possibly matching TRBD1 (6 bases). The CDR3 extends over 15 amino acids. Germline lookup yields CDR1 SGHTA and CDR2 FQGNSA. The V end was cut by 5 bases, the J end by 7 bases, with 18 bases between. The CDR3 loop is CASSKVGGAQQPQHF. The CDR3 coding sequence is TGTGCCAGCAGCAAGGTTGGGGGGGCTCAACAGCCCCAGCATTTT.

The chain couples TRBV7-6 to TRBJ2-2; TRBD1 matches at 9 bases. With 3 bases clipped from V and 4 bases from J, the junction kept 6 bases outside the gene matches. The CDR3 contains 16 residues. The germline V gene has CDR1 SGHVS and CDR2 FNYEAQ. The DNA for the CDR3 is TGTGCCAGCAGCTTTAATGACAGGGGGAGCACCGGGGAGCTGTTTTTT. The encoded protein is CASSFNDRGSTGELFF.

V gene TRBV13 combines with J gene TRBJ2-1; maybe TRBD2 (6 bases). Germline V gene sequence: CDR1 PRHDT, CDR2 FYEKMQ (reference sequence). The CDR3 runs 16 residues. Trimming left V 4 bases short and J 8 bases short, with 21 bases between. CDR3 in amino acids: CASSSWSSVTSDEQFF. As DNA, the CDR3 is TGTGCCAGCAGCTCTTGGTCTAGCGTGACCTCGGATGAGCAGTTCTTC.

Notes on this clone: Other DNA sequences in this specimen translate into the identical CDR3. The chain uses TRBV2 and TRBJ2-5; 14 bases fit TRBD2. Per the germline V gene, CDR1 is SNHLY and CDR2 is FYNNEI. The CDR3 loop spans 15 amino acids. J gave up 5 bases and V 4 bases, and 3 bases lay outside the gene matches. The CDR3 protein is CASSGLAGGGETQYF. The DNA for the CDR3 is TGTGCCAGCAGTGGACTAGCGGGAGGGGGGGAGACCCAGTACTTC.

A note on this clone: The junction and the germline gene differ at one end; a read error may be behind it. CDR3 sequence: CASSRQGNDGYTF. The CDR3 DNA sequence: TGTGCCAGCAGCCGACAGGGTAACGATGGCTACACCTTC. This chain links TRBV13 with TRBJ1-2; the match to TRBD1 covers 7 bases. Germline lookup yields CDR1 PRHDT and CDR2 FYEKMQ (reference sequence). The CDR3 loop spans 13 amino acids.

The chain is built from TRBV9 and TRBJ2-3; D possibly corresponds to TRBD2 (6 bases). Trimming took 3 bases from V and 4 from J, leaving 15 bases between them. The CDR3 consists of 15 residues. Germline V gene sequence: CDR1 SGDLS, CDR2 YYNGEE. This CDR3 is CASSGGLLHADTQYF. The CDR3, as DNA: TGTGCCAGCAGCGGGGGACTCTTGCACGCAGATACGCAGTATTTT. Drawing the rest from reference TRBV9 and TRBJ2-3, the complete variable domain is DSGVTQTPKHLITATGQRVTLRCSPRSGDLSVYWYQQSLDQGLQFLIQYYNGEERAKGNILERFSAQQFPDLHSELNLSSLELGDSALYFCASSGGLLHADTQYFGPGTRLTVL.

V is TRBV7-9 and J is TRBJ2-1, with 9 positions matching TRBD1. This CDR3 is built from 14 residues. V lost 5 bases, J lost 7 bases, and 6 bases stayed unmatched. Germline loops: CDR1 SEHNR, CDR2 FQNEAQ (reference sequence). This chain's CDR3 is CASSRTGAKNEQFF. DNA for the CDR3: TGTGCCAGCAGCAGGACAGGGGCGAAAAATGAGCAGTTCTTC.